The next 11 T cell receptor beta chains were all read from a single sample in a study of CXCR3-negative and CXCR3-positive naive CD8 T cells (dated by TCRdb to the late 2010s). Sequencing was carried out with a NextSeq 550. The Human TCR Profiling Kit (MiLaboratory) was used to make UMI-labeled 5' RACE TRB cDNA libraries. The reads went through TCRdb reprocessing, and each CDR3 protein sequence gets one entry with no DNA. The sample table gives some 130,000 distinct CDR3 sequences. Of the sample, around 0.5% is held by the ten largest clones. The specimen was naive CXCR3- CD8+ T cells from blood. Reading the label with the study, this specimen's cell subset or site is: CD45RO-CCR7+CD27+CD95- naive CD8+ T cells lacking CXCR3 (TNR3-). The receptor set was obtained from a human donor in good health. Some clones in this sample may be carry-over from other donors' samples.

The chain is built from TRBV7-6 and TRBJ1-5; TCRdb picks TRBD1, but there is no DNA to check that call. This CDR3 region has 13 residues. CDR1 is SGHVS, CDR2 FNYEAQ, per germline. CDR3 in amino acids: CASSEGTGQPQHF.

The V call is TRBV7-3, the J call TRBJ2-7. The CDR3 extends over 15 amino acids. Germline assignment: CDR1 SGHTA and CDR2 FQGTGA. The CDR3 reads CASSLIPGGAYEQYF.

The genes are TRBV4-2 and TRBJ2-3; TCRdb's D call of TRBD1 is untestable without DNA. Germline V gene sequence: CDR1 LGHNA, CDR2 YNFKEQ. The CDR3 runs 16 residues. This CDR3 reads CASSSHASGKTDTQYF.

This sequence joins TRBV7-9 and TRBJ2-3; TCRdb gives TRBD1 as the D gene, but with no DNA this cannot be confirmed. CDR3 size: 15 residues. CDR1 and CDR2 (germline): SEHNR, FQNEAQ (reference sequence). The CDR3 sequence: CASSSNSRDPDTQYF.

The chain is built from TRBV9 and TRBJ2-2; TCRdb gives TRBD1 as the D gene, but with no DNA this cannot be confirmed. CDR1 and CDR2 (germline): SGDLS, YYNGEE. The CDR3 sequence is 13 residues long. CDR3 in amino acids: CATGQGNTGELFF.

V usage is TRBV6-6 and J usage is TRBJ2-5; the D call from TCRdb, TRBD2, cannot be confirmed without DNA. The germline V gene encodes CDR1 MNHNY and CDR2 SVGAGI (reference sequence). The CDR3 runs 16 residues. This CDR3 reads CASSYVAGVGQETQYF.

The rearrangement joins TRBV29-1 to TRBJ1-2. The length of the CDR3 is 12 residues. Germline V gene data show CDR1 as SQVTM and CDR2 as ANQGSEA. The CDR3 protein is CSVDGHGEGYTF.

This chain uses TRBV7-8 with TRBJ2-5; as DNA is missing, the TRBD1 call by TCRdb cannot be tested. This CDR3 spans 16 amino acids. Germline values: CDR1 SGHVS, CDR2 FQNEAQ. The CDR3 sequence: CASSLVVRGLQETQYF.

This chain links TRBV29-1 with TRBJ2-7; TCRdb calls TRBD1, which cannot be checked without DNA. The CDR3 is 15 residues long. The germline V gene has CDR1 SQVTM and CDR2 ANQGSEA. The CDR3 loop is CSVESMGTENYEQYF.

V usage is TRBV11-2 and J usage is TRBJ1-4; TCRdb lists TRBD1, though no DNA is available to test this call. Germline values: CDR1 SGHAT, CDR2 FQNNGV. CDR3 length: 14 residues. This chain's CDR3 is CASSSGTGREKLFF.

The chain recombines TRBV28 with TRBJ1-5; TCRdb picks TRBD1, but there is no DNA to check that call. The length of the CDR3 is 16 residues. Germline V CDR1 and CDR2: MDHEN, SYDVKM. This chain's CDR3 is CASSSTTGYGNQPQHF.